This T cell receptor gamma chain was sequenced during a study of human gamma delta and Vdelta1 T cells. TCRdb reran clone calling via CATT on the PCR reads. The sample records thousands of gamma-chain clones, roughly 5.4% being singletons. This clone is classed as medium-sized. Other DNA sequences in the sample encode the same CDR3. Losses at the gene ends were 2 bases for V and 0 bases for J; bases not matched to a gene: 1. The CDR3 contains 13 residues. Germline V gene data show CDR1 as VENAVY and CDR2 as YDSYNSRV. V is TRGV8 and J is TRGJ1 or TRGJ2. This receptor was taken from a human donor in good health. Sequencing used naive CD27+ Vdelta1 gamma-delta T cells from blood. The CDR3 DNA is TGTGCCACCTGGGATACGAATTATTATAAGAAACTCTTT. Translating it yields CATWDTNYYKKLF.